One sample yielded the 19 T cell receptor beta chains listed below, sequenced in a study of blood T cell repertoires in COVID-19. The method was immunoSEQ multiplex PCR; TCRdb's version includes in-frame clones alone and lacks a portion of them. The sample has more than 85,000 clones, approximately 86% seen once. The specimen sequenced was peripheral blood. These receptors were collected from a human donor in a cohort sampled during active COVID-19.

The rearrangement links TRBV30 to TRBJ1-1; 7 positions match TRBD1. The V and J ends lost 5 bases and 6 bases, in that order; junction bases with no gene match: 6. Looked up from germline, CDR1 is GTSNPN and CDR2 is SVGIG (reference sequence). The CDR3 is made up of 12 amino acids. CDR3 sequence (DNA): TGTGCCTGGGCCCAAGGGACAGCTGAAGCTTTCTTT. It yields the protein CAWAQGTAEAFF.

The CDR3 DNA is TGTGCCAGCAGCTCCTCAGGGGAGGCCAAAAACATTCAGTACTTC. Its translation is CASSSSGEAKNIQYF. V and J are TRBV7-2 and TRBJ2-4; D may be TRBD1 (6 bases). Per the germline V gene, CDR1 is SGHTA and CDR2 is FQGNSA. Trimming removed 4 bases at V and 1 base at J, with 11 bases between. The CDR3 is made up of 15 amino acids.

The chain is built from TRBV24-1 and TRBJ2-7; D ambiguous. Germline V lookup: CDR1 KGHDR, CDR2 SFDVKD. This CDR3 region has 14 residues. V lost 1 base and J lost 1, with 7 bases in between. The CDR3 sequence is CATSDFYGSYEQYF. As DNA, the CDR3 is TGTGCCACCAGTGATTTTTACGGTTCCTACGAGCAGTACTTC.

The rearrangement uses TRBV4-1 and TRBJ2-2, with D tentatively TRBD1 (6 bases). This CDR3 contains 14 residues. CDR1 and CDR2 (germline): MGHRA, YSYEKL. Trimming removed 6 bases from V and 0 bases from J, with 8 bases in between. CDR3 sequence (DNA): TGCGCCAGCAGACAGGGCTCGAACACCGGGGAGCTGTTTTTT. As protein: CASRQGSNTGELFF.

The V call is TRBV27, the J call TRBJ2-1, with D possibly being TRBD2 (6 bases). Trimming removed 3 bases from V and 4 bases from J, with 19 bases in between. Germline CDR1 MNHEY, CDR2 SMNVEV (reference sequence). The CDR3 has 17 amino acids. CDR3 nucleotides: TGTGCCAGCAGTTTCCCTTCGGTGGCGGGAAATTACAATGAGCAGTTCTTC. Translating it yields CASSFPSVAGNYNEQFF.

This clone was seen just once. V and J are TRBV7-8 and TRBJ2-1; 9 nucleotides match TRBD2. V lost 3 bases and J lost 9; bases outside the gene matches: 12. Germline V CDR1 and CDR2: SGHVS, FQNEAQ. The CDR3 spans 16 residues. The CDR3 coding sequence is TGTGCCAGCAGCTTTAGTAGCGGGGGTTGGCCAGGTGAGCAGTTCTTC. Protein: CASSFSSGGWPGEQFF.

This clone was recorded a few times. The gene calls are TRBV14 and TRBJ2-3; 11 positions agree with TRBD2. Unmatched junction bases numbered 7, after V lost 2 bases and J lost 0 bases. This CDR3 region has 18 residues. The germline CDR1 and CDR2 sequences are SGHDN and FVKESK. This CDR3 is CASSQTSGSATSTDTQYF. CDR3 coding DNA: TGTGCCAGCAGCCAAACTAGCGGGAGTGCGACTAGCACAGATACGCAGTATTTT.

The table lists this clone with a count of one. DNA of the CDR3: TGTGCCAGCAGCTTTTCCTTTACTCGACAGGGGTCCTATGGCTACACCTTC. It specifies CASSFSFTRQGSYGYTF. V is TRBV7-9 and J is TRBJ1-2, with 8 bases aligning to TRBD1. After removal of 3 bases from V and 4 bases from J, the junction contained 13 bases not matched to a gene. The CDR3 runs to 17 residues. Germline V gene data show CDR1 as SEHNR and CDR2 as FQNEAQ (reference sequence).

This chain connects TRBV18 to TRBJ1-2; 9 positions agree with TRBD1. V trimming: 3 bases; J trimming: 4 bases; junction bases outside the gene matches: 3. The germline gives CDR1 KGHSH, CDR2 LQKENI. This CDR3 spans 14 amino acids. CDR3 nucleotide sequence: TGTGCCAGCTCACCGGACAGGGGCCCCTATGGCTACACCTTC. This translates into CASSPDRGPYGYTF.

The chain carries TRBV5-4 and TRBJ2-3; TRBD2 aligns across 10 bases. Looked up from germline, CDR1 is SGHNT and CDR2 is YYREEE (reference sequence). J gave up 9 bases and V 4 bases, and 5 bases lay outside the gene matches. There are 13 residues in the CDR3. The CDR3 is CASSGTSDNTQYF. The DNA for the CDR3 is TGTGCCAGCAGCGGGACTAGCGATAACACGCAGTATTTT.

This clone appeared a few times. This CDR3 is CASSSLNQPQHF. The CDR3 DNA follows: TGTGCCAGCAGTTCCTTAAATCAGCCCCAGCATTTT. This chain links TRBV27 with TRBJ1-5; D remains ambiguous. CDR1 and CDR2 (germline): MNHEY, SMNVEV (reference sequence). The CDR3 loop spans 12 amino acids. Trimming left V 4 bases short and J 4 bases short, with 5 bases between.

The J gene is TRBJ2-1, the V gene TRBV23-1; 8 positions agree with TRBD2. TRBV23-1 is identified as an open reading frame with a role that is uncertain. The CDR3 has 14 residues. Trimming at V came to 1 base and at J to 8 bases, leaving 4 bases not matched to a gene. The CDR3 loop reads CASSQWRGEDEQFF. DNA of the CDR3: TGCGCCAGCAGTCAATGGCGGGGGGAAGATGAGCAGTTCTTC.

This chain uses TRBV9 with TRBJ2-2, with 7 bases lining up with TRBD1. V shed 2 bases and J 0 bases; nucleotides not matched to a gene: 4. CDR3 length: 16 residues. The germline V gene encodes CDR1 SGDLS and CDR2 YYNGEE. The CDR3: CASSVGQTPNTGELFF. The CDR3 bases are TGTGCCAGCAGCGTGGGACAGACACCGAACACCGGGGAGCTGTTTTTT.

This clone occurred once. The CDR3, as DNA: TGTGCCTGGAGTGTAAGGGGGTTCTCAGACTTCACGGATTCACCCCTCCACTTT. Amino acids: CAWSVRGFSDFTDSPLHF. This sequence joins TRBV30 and TRBJ1-6; a possible D gene is TRBD1 (6 bases). CDR1 is GTSNPN and CDR2 is SVGIG in the germline V gene (reference sequence). The ends were cut back, 0 bases at V and 8 bases at J, with 23 bases in the middle. CDR3 length equals 18 residues.

This clone has only a few counts. This chain connects TRBV4-1 to TRBJ1-6, with D maybe TRBD1 (6 bases). There are 15 residues in the CDR3. Germline CDR1 MGHRA, CDR2 YSYEKL. Trimming shortened V by 1 base and J by 7 bases, and 11 bases separated the two germline ends. The CDR3 nucleotides are TGCGCCAGCAGCCAAGTATCAGGGGCGAATTCACCCCTCCACTTT. It encodes CASSQVSGANSPLHF.

V and J are TRBV5-6 and TRBJ2-7; D might be TRBD2 (6 bases). The length of the CDR3 is 15 residues. Per germline, CDR1 SGHDT and CDR2 YYEEEE. V was clipped by 4 bases and J by 1 base, with 15 bases between them. The CDR3 nucleotides read TGTGCCAGCAGCCGGGGACTGGGGGGATCCTACGAGCAGTACTTC. Translated: CASSRGLGGSYEQYF. Combining the CDR3 with reference TRBV5-6 and TRBJ2-7 gives the whole variable domain DAGVTQSPTHLIKTRGQQVTLRCSPKSGHDTVSWYQQALGQGPQFIFQYYEEEERQRGNFPDRFSGHQFPNYSSELNVNALLLGDSALYLCASSRGLGGSYEQYFGPGTRLTVT.

V gene TRBV19 combines with J gene TRBJ1-4, with a possible D match to TRBD1 (5 bases). The CDR3 sequence is 14 residues long. V shed 1 base and J shed 8 bases, with 11 bases lying between them. CDR1 and CDR2 (germline): LNHDA, SQIVND (reference sequence). The DNA for the CDR3 is TGTGCCAGTAGTATAGGGGGCATAGACGAAAAACTGTTTTTT. Encoded protein: CASSIGGIDEKLFF. The variable domain in full, with the rest retrieved from reference TRBV19 and TRBJ1-4, is DGGITQSPKYLFRKEGQNVTLSCEQNLNHDAMYWYRQDPGQGLRLIYYSQIVNDFQKGDIAEGYSVSREKKESFPLTVTSAQKNPTAFYLCASSIGGIDEKLFFGSGTQLSVL.

The chain employs TRBV11-2 and TRBJ2-3, with 8 nucleotides matching TRBD2. Germline trimming cut 2 bases from V and 4 bases from J; bases unmatched to any gene: 2. Germline CDR1 is SGHAT and CDR2 is FQNNGV. The CDR3 spans 14 residues. The CDR3 loop reads CASSLSGGADTQYF. In DNA form, the CDR3 reads TGTGCCAGCAGCTTATCGGGGGGGGCAGATACGCAGTATTTT. The full variable domain, rest sourced from reference TRBV11-2 and TRBJ2-3, is EAGVAQSPRYKIIEKRQSVAFWCNPISGHATLYWYQQILGQGPKLLIQFQNNGVVDDSQLPKDRFSAERLKGVDSTLKIQPAKLEDSAVYLCASSLSGGADTQYFGPGTRLTVL.

The genes are TRBV9 and TRBJ2-1, with 14 bases lining up with TRBD2. The V and J ends lost 2 bases and 13 bases, in that order; junction bases with no gene match: 8. The CDR3 loop spans 15 amino acids. Germline lookup yields CDR1 SGDLS and CDR2 YYNGEE. DNA for the CDR3: TGTGCCAGCAGCGTGGGGACTAGCGGGGGCCTGACTCAGTTCTTC. It translates to CASSVGTSGGLTQFF.